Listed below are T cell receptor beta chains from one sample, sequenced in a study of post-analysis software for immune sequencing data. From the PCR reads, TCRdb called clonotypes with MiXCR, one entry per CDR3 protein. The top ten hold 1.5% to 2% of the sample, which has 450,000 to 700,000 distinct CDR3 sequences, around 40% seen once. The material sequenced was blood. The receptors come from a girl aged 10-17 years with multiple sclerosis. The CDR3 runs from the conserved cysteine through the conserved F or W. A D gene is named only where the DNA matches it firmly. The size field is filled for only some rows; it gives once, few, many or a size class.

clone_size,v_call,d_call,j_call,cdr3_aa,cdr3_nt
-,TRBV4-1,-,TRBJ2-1,CASSPYVREGNEQFF,TGCGCCAGCAGCCCCTACGTCCGGGAAGGAAATGAGCAGTTCTTC
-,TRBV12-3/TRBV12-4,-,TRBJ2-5,CASSLGGLGRTQYF,TGTGCCAGCAGCCTCGGTGGGCTGGGGAGGACCCAGTACTTC
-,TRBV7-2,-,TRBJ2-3,CASSLLLADTQYF,TGTGCCAGCAGCTTACTGCTAGCAGATACGCAGTATTTT
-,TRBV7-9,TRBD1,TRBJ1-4,CASSSLDRGIFNEKLFF,TGTGCCAGCAGCTCACTGGACAGGGGCATATTTAATGAAAAACTGTTTTTT
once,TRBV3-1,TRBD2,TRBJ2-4,CASSQGGRARYEQCF,TGTGCCAGCAGCCAAGGCGGGAGGGCCCGCTACGAGCAGTGCTTC
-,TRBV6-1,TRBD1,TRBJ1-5,CASSEAQGGGQPQHF,TGTGCCAGCAGTGAAGCGCAGGGGGGTGGACAGCCCCAGCATTTT
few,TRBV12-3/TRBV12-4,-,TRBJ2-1,CASSRPIRGDEQFF,TGTGCCAGCAGTCGCCCTATCCGAGGCGATGAGCAGTTCTTC
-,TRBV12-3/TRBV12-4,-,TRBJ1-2,CASSRPGTRFWRGYTF,TGTGCCAGCAGTCGTCCCGGGACCCGGTTCTGGCGTGGCTACACCTTC
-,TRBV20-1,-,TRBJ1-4,CSARADRISTNEKLFF,TGCAGTGCTAGAGCCGACAGAATCTCAACTAATGAAAAACTGTTTTTT
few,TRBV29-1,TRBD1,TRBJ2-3,CSLLGQGVRDTQYF,TGCAGCCTTTTGGGACAGGGGGTGAGAGATACGCAGTATTTT
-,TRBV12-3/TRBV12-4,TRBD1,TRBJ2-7,CASSLARRPYRGYEQYF,TGTGCCAGCAGCCTTGCCCGACGACCTTACAGGGGCTACGAGCAGTACTTC
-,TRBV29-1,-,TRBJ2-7,CSVEAPRRGDHEQYF,TGCAGCGTTGAAGCCCCGAGGAGGGGGGACCACGAGCAGTACTTC
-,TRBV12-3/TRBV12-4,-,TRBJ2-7,CASSAGGGTSYEQYF,TGTGCCAGCAGCGCCGGTGGCGGGACATCCTACGAGCAGTACTTC
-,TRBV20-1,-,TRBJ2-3,CSASHGRGTDTQYF,TGCAGTGCTAGTCACGGGAGAGGAACAGATACGCAGTATTTT
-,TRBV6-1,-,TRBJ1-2,CASSQTGIGYTF,TGTGCCAGCAGCCAGACAGGAATTGGCTACACCTTC
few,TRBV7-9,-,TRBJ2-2,CASSRLGSNTGELFF,TGTGCCAGCAGCAGACTGGGATCGAACACCGGGGAGCTGTTTTTT
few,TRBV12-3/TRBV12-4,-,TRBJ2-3,CASSLADGPHGQYF,TGTGCCAGCAGTTTAGCGGACGGCCCCCATGGGCAGTATTTT
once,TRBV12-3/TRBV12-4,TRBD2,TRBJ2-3,CASSVLAGEIADTQYF,TGTGCCAGCAGTGTGCTAGCGGGAGAGATCGCAGATACGCAGTATTTT
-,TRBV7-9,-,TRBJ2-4,CASSLMLGKNIQYF,TGTGCCAGCAGCTTAATGCTTGGCAAAAACATTCAGTACTTC
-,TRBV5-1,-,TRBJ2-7,CASSVAGLALGGEQYF,TGCGCCAGCAGCGTGGCAGGGCTAGCGCTCGGGGGCGAGCAGTACTTC
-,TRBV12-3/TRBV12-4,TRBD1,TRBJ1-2,CASSFYGTGDGYTF,TGTGCCAGCAGTTTTTACGGGACAGGGGATGGCTACACCTTC
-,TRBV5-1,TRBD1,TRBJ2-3,CASSSQGAGDTQYF,TGCGCCAGCAGCTCCCAGGGGGCTGGAGATACGCAGTATTTT
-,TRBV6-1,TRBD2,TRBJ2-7,CASSPHGGPGTNPTYEQYF,TGTGCCAGCAGTCCCCACGGGGGACCCGGGACTAACCCCACCTACGAGCAGTACTTC
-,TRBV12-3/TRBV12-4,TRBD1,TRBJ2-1,CASSLSDRGDNEQFF,TGTGCCAGCAGTTTGTCGGACAGGGGTGACAATGAGCAGTTCTTC
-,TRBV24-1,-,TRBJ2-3,CATSDATDTQYF,TGTGCCACCAGTGATGCCACAGATACGCAGTATTTT
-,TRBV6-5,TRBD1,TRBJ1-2,CASSYTYRGRAYGYTF,TGTGCCAGCAGTTATACTTACAGGGGGCGTGCCTATGGCTACACCTTC
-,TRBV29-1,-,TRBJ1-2,CSVESGLGYTF,TGCAGCGTTGAGTCAGGGCTCGGCTACACCTTC
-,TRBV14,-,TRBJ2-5,CASSQARSLQETQYF,TGTGCCAGCAGCCAAGCCAGGTCATTGCAAGAGACCCAGTACTTC
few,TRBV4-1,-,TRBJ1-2,CASSQPRTGLFNYGYTF,TGCGCCAGCAGCCAACCCAGAACGGGACTTTTTAACTATGGCTACACCTTC
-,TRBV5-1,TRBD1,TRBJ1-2,CASSRAGTGGDYGYTF,TGCGCCAGCAGCAGGGCCGGGACAGGGGGAGACTATGGCTACACCTTC
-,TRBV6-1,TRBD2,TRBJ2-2,CASSESGLAGVTGELFF,TGTGCCAGCAGTGAGTCGGGACTAGCGGGAGTTACGGGGGAGCTGTTTTTT
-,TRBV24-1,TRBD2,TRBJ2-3,CATSDPSTSVRKGDTQYF,TGTGCCACCAGTGACCCGTCCACTAGCGTGAGGAAGGGAGATACGCAGTATTTT
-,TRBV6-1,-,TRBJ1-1,CASSEYGATEAFF,TGTGCCAGCAGTGAATACGGGGCCACTGAAGCTTTCTTT
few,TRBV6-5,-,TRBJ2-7,CASSYRHPLYEQYF,TGTGCCAGCAGTTATAGACACCCCCTGTACGAGCAGTACTTC
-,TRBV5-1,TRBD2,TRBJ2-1,CASSTDSGSSYNEQFF,TGCGCCAGCAGCACCGATAGCGGGAGCTCCTACAATGAGCAGTTCTTC
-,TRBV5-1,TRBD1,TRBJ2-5,CASSRRQGAETQYF,TGCGCCAGCAGCCGAAGACAGGGAGCGGAGACCCAGTACTTC
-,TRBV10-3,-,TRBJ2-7,CAITQDSYYEQYF,TGTGCCATCACCCAGGACAGCTACTACGAGCAGTACTTC
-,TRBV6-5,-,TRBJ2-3,CASSWTWRGVSDTQYF,TGTGCCAGCAGTTGGACTTGGCGAGGAGTGTCAGATACGCAGTATTTT
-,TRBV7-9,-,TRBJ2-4,CASSPYRGKNIQYF,TGTGCCAGCAGCCCTTACCGGGGGAAAAACATTCAGTACTTC
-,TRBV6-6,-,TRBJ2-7,CASSYSKQSYEQYF,TGTGCCAGCAGTTACTCGAAACAGTCTTACGAGCAGTACTTC
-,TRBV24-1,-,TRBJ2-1,CATSESGNSDEQFF,TGTGCCACCAGTGAGTCGGGAAATTCCGATGAGCAGTTCTTC
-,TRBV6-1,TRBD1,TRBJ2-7,CASRDRGVYEQYF,TGTGCCAGCCGGGACAGGGGGGTCTACGAGCAGTACTTC
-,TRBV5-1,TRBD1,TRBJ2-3,CASTTGDTDTQYF,TGCGCCAGCACGACAGGGGATACAGATACGCAGTATTTT
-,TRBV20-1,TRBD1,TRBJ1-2,CSAPVGQADGYTF,TGCAGTGCTCCAGTAGGACAGGCGGATGGCTACACCTTC
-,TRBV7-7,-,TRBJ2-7,CASSLGGQLYNEQYF,TGTGCCAGCAGCTTGGGGGGACAGCTATACAATGAGCAGTACTTC
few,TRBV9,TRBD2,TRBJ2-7,CASSAGLDSYEQYF,TGTGCCAGCAGCGCGGGACTAGACTCCTACGAGCAGTACTTC
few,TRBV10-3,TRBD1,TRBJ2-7,CATQGAYEQYF,TGTGCCACCCAGGGGGCCTACGAGCAGTACTTC
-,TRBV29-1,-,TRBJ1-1,CSVYLTPLGTGAFF,TGCAGCGTTTACCTGACTCCTTTGGGGACTGGAGCTTTCTTT